This is a list of T cell receptor beta chains from one sample in a study of control samples from healthy donors and cancer patients. Data came from immunoSEQ multiplex PCR; TCRdb stores just in-frame clones and leaves some out. Among roughly 20,000 clones listed, around 84% were seen once. The specimen sequenced was PBMCs. The receptors stem from a man older than 75 with head and neck cancer. Each CDR3 is given with its conserved first and last residue. The order of the fields is V gene, D gene, J gene, clone size, CDR3 DNA, CDR3 protein. The D gene is left open where the match is weak. The size of a clone is reported for some rows only, either as once, few or many, or as a class for expanded clones.

TRBV6-2/TRBV6-3	TRBD2	TRBJ2-7	.	TGTGCCAGCAGTTACTCGATCAGCGGGATAGAGGTGAGGTCCTACGAGCAGTACTTC	CASSYSISGIEVRSYEQYF
TRBV7-8	TRBD2	TRBJ2-5	.	TGTGCCAGCAGCTTGGGACTAGCGGGAGGCCCCGGTTCGGCAGAGACCCAGTACTTC	CASSLGLAGGPGSAETQYF
TRBV2	.	TRBJ1-4	.	TGTGCCAGCAAAACCGGAACCTATGAAAAACTGTTTTTT	CASKTGTYEKLFF
TRBV11-2	.	TRBJ2-5	few	TGTGCCAGCAGCTTAGTCCCCGGTCAAGAGACCCAGTACTTC	CASSLVPGQETQYF
TRBV5-5	TRBD1	TRBJ2-5	.	TGTGCCAGCAGCCGGACCGGGACAGGGACTCAAGAGACCCAGTACTTC	CASSRTGTGTQETQYF
TRBV5-4	TRBD2	TRBJ2-5	.	TGTGCCAGCAGCTTTACTAGCGGGGGTTCCCAAGAGACCCAGTACTTC	CASSFTSGGSQETQYF
TRBV4-2	TRBD2	TRBJ2-3	.	TGTGCCAGCAGCCAAGGAAGTGGGCGAGCGGGAGGAACAGATACGCAGTATTTT	CASSQGSGRAGGTDTQYF
TRBV3-1/TRBV3-2	.	TRBJ2-2	.	TGTGCCAGCAGCCTCCGGAGCGGGGAGCTGTTTTTT	CASSLRSGELFF
TRBV9	.	TRBJ2-1	few	TGTGCCAGCAGCGTAGAGGGGAATGAGCAGTTCTTC	CASSVEGNEQFF
TRBV6-5	.	TRBJ2-3	.	TGTGCCAGCAGAGGACTAAGCACAGATACGCAGTATTTT	CASRGLSTDTQYF
TRBV28	.	TRBJ2-7	.	TGTGCCAGCAGTTTATATCAGCAGCTAGGGCCCTACGAGCAGTACTTC	CASSLYQQLGPYEQYF
TRBV19	.	TRBJ1-5	.	TGTGCCAGTCAAAATACGAGGGGGGCACAGCCCCAGCATTTT	CASQNTRGAQPQHF
TRBV2	TRBD1	TRBJ1-6	.	TGTGCCAGGACCGGGACAGGGGTTTCACCCCTCCACTTT	CARTGTGVSPLHF
TRBV19	.	TRBJ2-4	.	TGTGCCAGTAGTAACCGAGCGGTTAACTTAGCCAAAAACATTCAGTACTTC	CASSNRAVNLAKNIQYF
TRBV11-2	TRBD2	TRBJ2-7	.	TGTGCCAGCAGCTTAGAACTAGCGGGAGGGCCCTACGAGCAGTACTTC	CASSLELAGGPYEQYF
TRBV12-3/TRBV12-4	.	TRBJ2-5	.	TGTGCCAGCAGCCTCGACAGGCAAGAGACCCAGTACTTC	CASSLDRQETQYF
TRBV2	TRBD2	TRBJ2-5	.	TGTGCCAGCAGTCTAAGGCTACTAGCGGGAGGGCCTGGGGAGACCCAGTACTTC	CASSLRLLAGGPGETQYF
TRBV24-1	TRBD1	TRBJ2-5	few	TGTGCCACCAGTGACCTGGGAACAGGGGAAGAGACCCAGTACTTC	CATSDLGTGEETQYF
TRBV10-3	.	TRBJ2-3	.	TGTGCCATCAGTGAGTCGGTCAACACAGATACGCAGTATTTT	CAISESVNTDTQYF
TRBV7-2	.	TRBJ2-5	.	TGTGCCAGCAGCTTCGGAGGGGGCTTGGAGACCCAGTACTTC	CASSFGGGLETQYF
TRBV11-1	.	TRBJ2-1	.	TGTGCCAGCAGCTCAGGACTGAACTCCTACAATGAGCAGTTCTTC	CASSSGLNSYNEQFF
TRBV5-1	.	TRBJ1-1	.	TGCGCCAGCAGGGGGATTTCCATGAACACTGAAGCTTTCTTT	CASRGISMNTEAFF
TRBV28	.	TRBJ1-1	.	TGTGCCAGCAGCCTACTCACGAGCAGGAAGAACACTGAAGCTTTCTTT	CASSLLTSRKNTEAFF
TRBV10-1	TRBD2	TRBJ2-2	.	TGCGCCAGCAGTGAGTCGAAGTGGACTAGCGGGAGAACCGGGGAGCTGTTTTTT	CASSESKWTSGRTGELFF
TRBV2	TRBD2	TRBJ2-7	.	TGTGCCAGCAGTGAATGGGCTAGCGGGAGTTACGAGCAGTACTTC	CASSEWASGSYEQYF
TRBV6-6	.	TRBJ1-1	.	TGTGCCAGCAGGATAACGGAAGCTTTCTTT	CASRITEAFF
TRBV12-3/TRBV12-4	.	TRBJ2-5	once	TGTGCCAGCAGTTTGGCCAGACAAGAGACCCAGTACTTC	CASSLARQETQYF
TRBV7-9	TRBD2	TRBJ2-1	.	TGTGCCAGCAGCAAAACTAGCGGGGGAACGAATGAGCAGTTCTTC	CASSKTSGGTNEQFF
TRBV11-2	.	TRBJ2-7	.	TGTGCCAGCAGCCGAGGACAGCTGACCAACTACGAGCAGTACTTC	CASSRGQLTNYEQYF
TRBV5-1	TRBD1	TRBJ2-5	.	TGCGCCATCCTGACAGGGGGCGCGGAGACCCAGTACTTC	CAILTGGAETQYF
TRBV29-1	.	TRBJ2-7	.	TGCAGCGTTGAACGGGCTGACTACGAGCAGTACTTC	CSVERADYEQYF
TRBV18	.	TRBJ1-2	once	TGTGCCAGCTCACCAAATACAGAACCTGGCTACACCTTC	CASSPNTEPGYTF
TRBV24-1	.	TRBJ2-5	.	TGTGCCACCAGTGATTGGACAAGTCGGGGAGAGACCCAGTACTTC	CATSDWTSRGETQYF
TRBV28	.	TRBJ2-7	.	TGTGCCAGCAGTTTCCGGACTTCCGAGTATCCTCTTCCCGAGCAGTACTTC	CASSFRTSEYPLPEQYF
TRBV7-9	.	TRBJ2-7	.	TGTGCCAGCAGCTTAGAATCCTGGGCCTACGAGCAGTACTTC	CASSLESWAYEQYF
TRBV7-9	.	TRBJ2-4	.	TGTGCCAGCAGCTTAGAAGTAGCCAAAAACATTCAGTACTTC	CASSLEVAKNIQYF
TRBV5-1	.	TRBJ2-2	.	TGCGCCAGCAGCTTGGTTGCCCCAGACACCGGGGAGCTGTTTTTT	CASSLVAPDTGELFF
TRBV9	TRBD1	TRBJ2-7	.	TGTGCCAGCAGCCCAAGTGGACAGGGATCCTACGAGCAGTACTTC	CASSPSGQGSYEQYF
TRBV4-1	.	TRBJ2-7	.	TGCGCCAGCAGCCAAGCGGGGGGCCTTACCTACGAGCAGTACTTC	CASSQAGGLTYEQYF
TRBV23-1	.	TRBJ1-4	.	TGCGCCAGCAGTCAATACACTCCCGAAGGACCCGGGACAGAAAAACTGTTTTTT	CASSQYTPEGPGTEKLFF
TRBV6-5	.	TRBJ1-2	.	TGTGCCAGCAGTTACGGGGGGGGAGCCTATGGCTACACCTTC	CASSYGGGAYGYTF
TRBV25-1	.	TRBJ1-4	.	TGTGCCAGCAGTGAATCCTTGGCAGTCACCGAAAAACTGTTTTTT	CASSESLAVTEKLFF
TRBV7-9	.	TRBJ1-4	.	TGTGCCAGCAGCCCAGGCGCGGGTTTTGCAACTAATGAAAAACTGTTTTTT	CASSPGAGFATNEKLFF
TRBV4-3	.	TRBJ2-7	once	TGCGCCAGCAGCCAAGCCCCGGGCCAAGGCTCCTACGAGCAGTACTTC	CASSQAPGQGSYEQYF
TRBV5-1	TRBD1	TRBJ1-2	.	TGCGCCAGCAGACCAACAGGGGGCGCAGACTATGGCTACACCTTC	CASRPTGGADYGYTF